This entry concerns a single TCR beta chain. The source of the sample is a study of shared clonotypes between healthy human individuals. Looking at the study overall: The study drew on two women and three men aged 18 to 49 as donors.

CD45RO-negative, CCR7-positively selected cells formed the naive CD8 fraction, excluding terminally differentiated effector memory CD45RA+ cells. The ends were cut back, 4 bases at V and 4 bases at J, with 10 bases in the middle. Germline CDR1 is SEHNR and CDR2 is FQNEAQ (reference sequence). The CDR3 length is 13 residues. Assay runs were performed at deep level. Clones were read by immunoSEQ multiplex PCR, and TCRdb kept only the in-frame ones, dropping some. The sample has more than 2 million clones, around 95% seen once. The V gene is TRBV7-9, the J gene TRBJ1-2, with D uncertain. The sequencing input was naive CD8+ T cells from PBMCs. This TCR derives from a man aged 18-30 years in good health. Some clones in this sample may be carry-over from other donors' samples. The CDR3 here is CASSSTLSYGYTF. CDR3 DNA sequence: TGTGCCAGCAGCTCGACACTGAGCTATGGCTACACCTTC.